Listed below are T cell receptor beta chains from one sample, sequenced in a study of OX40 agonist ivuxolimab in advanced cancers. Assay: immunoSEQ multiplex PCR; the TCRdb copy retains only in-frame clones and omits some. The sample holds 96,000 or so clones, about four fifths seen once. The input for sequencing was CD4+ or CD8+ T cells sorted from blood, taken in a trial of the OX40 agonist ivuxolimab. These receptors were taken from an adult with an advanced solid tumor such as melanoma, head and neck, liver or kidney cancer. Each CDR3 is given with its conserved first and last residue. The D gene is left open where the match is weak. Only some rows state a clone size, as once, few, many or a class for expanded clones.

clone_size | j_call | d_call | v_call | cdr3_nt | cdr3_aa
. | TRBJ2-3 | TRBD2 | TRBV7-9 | TGTGCCAGCAGCTTAGCGGCGGGAGACGAGCGGTATTTT | CASSLAAGDERYF
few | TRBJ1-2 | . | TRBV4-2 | TGTGCCAGCAGCCAAGATAAAGGGGACGGCTACACCTTC | CASSQDKGDGYTF
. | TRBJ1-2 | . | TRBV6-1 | TGTGCCAGCAGTGTGCAGCCCTATGGCTACACCTTC | CASSVQPYGYTF
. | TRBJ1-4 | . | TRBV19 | TGTGCCAGTAGTATAGGAGGGGGTTCTAATGAAAAACTGTTTTTT | CASSIGGGSNEKLFF
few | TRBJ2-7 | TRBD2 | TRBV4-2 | TGTGCCAGCAGTATAACTAGCGGGAACTCAGTTCCCTACGAGCAGTACTTC | CASSITSGNSVPYEQYF
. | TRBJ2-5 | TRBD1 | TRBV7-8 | TGTGCCATAGGGCCCGGGACAGGGGGATTTGGAGAGACCCAGTACTTC | CAIGPGTGGFGETQYF
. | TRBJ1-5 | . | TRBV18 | TGTGCCACCACCGGGGCGAGGGATTATAGCAATCAGCCCCAGCATTTT | CATTGARDYSNQPQHF
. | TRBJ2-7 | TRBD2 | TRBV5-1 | TGCGCCAGTACTAAGGGACTAGCGGGGGCACAAACCTACGAGCAGTACTTC | CASTKGLAGAQTYEQYF
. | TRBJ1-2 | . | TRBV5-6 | TGTGCCAGCAGCTTGGGGTTGGGCAGTAACTATGGCTACACCTTC | CASSLGLGSNYGYTF
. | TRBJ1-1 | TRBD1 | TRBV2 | TGTGCCAGCAGTGCCCAGGGGGCAAAGGGGGAAGCTTTCTTT | CASSAQGAKGEAFF
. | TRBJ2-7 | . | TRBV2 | TGTGCCACTAGTTCCCTCGGGTTTGCAAACGAGCAGTACTTC | CATSSLGFANEQYF
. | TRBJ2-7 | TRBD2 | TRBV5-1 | TGCGCCAGCAGCCTAAGCCCTGGCGGGGGTTCGAGCTCCTACGAGCAGTACTTC | CASSLSPGGGSSSYEQYF
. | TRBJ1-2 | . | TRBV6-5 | TGTGCCAGCAGTTACTCACGGGGCCATGGCTACACCTTC | CASSYSRGHGYTF
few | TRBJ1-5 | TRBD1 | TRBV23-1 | TGCGCCAGCAGTCACACAGACAGGGAACATGGCAATCAGCCCCAGCATTTT | CASSHTDREHGNQPQHF
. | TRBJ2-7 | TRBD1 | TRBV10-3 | TGTGCCATCAGCTCAACTCAGGGGGCCTACGAGCAGTACTTC | CAISSTQGAYEQYF
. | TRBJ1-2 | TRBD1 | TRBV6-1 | TGTGCCAGCACCGGGACAGACGATTATGGCTACACCTTC | CASTGTDDYGYTF
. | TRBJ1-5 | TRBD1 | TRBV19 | TGTGCCAGTACCCTATCCCCCGACAGGGGAGGACAGCCCCAGCATTTT | CASTLSPDRGGQPQHF
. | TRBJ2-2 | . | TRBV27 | TGTGCCAGCAGTTCCATGACCCGGGAGCTGTTTTTT | CASSSMTRELFF
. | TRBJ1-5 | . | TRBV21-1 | TGTGCCAGCAGCAAAGGGGACAGACGCAATCAGCCCCAGCATTTT | CASSKGDRRNQPQHF
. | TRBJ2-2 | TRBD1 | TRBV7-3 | TGTGCCAGCAGGCCCGGGACAGGGAACACCGGGGAGCTGTTTTTT | CASRPGTGNTGELFF
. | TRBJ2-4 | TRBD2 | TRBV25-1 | TGTGCCAGCAGTCCAGCGGGGGACGGGAGCATTCAGTACTTC | CASSPAGDGSIQYF
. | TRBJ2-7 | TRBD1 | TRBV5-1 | TGCGCCAGCACGCCCGGGACAGGGGGATGGGAGCAGTACTTC | CASTPGTGGWEQYF
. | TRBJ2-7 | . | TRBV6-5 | TGTGCCAGCAGTTACCTCCCAGCCGGAGAAGAGCAGTACTTC | CASSYLPAGEEQYF
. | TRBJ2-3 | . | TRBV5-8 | TGTGCCAGCAACCGGGACTCTACAGATACGCAGTATTTT | CASNRDSTDTQYF
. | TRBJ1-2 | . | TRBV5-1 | TGCGCCAGCAGCTTGGCTGGAGCTAACTATGGCTACACCTTC | CASSLAGANYGYTF
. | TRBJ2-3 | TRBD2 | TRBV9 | TGTGCCAGCAGCGTAGCAGGCGGGGGGGGAGATACGCAGTATTTT | CASSVAGGGGDTQYF
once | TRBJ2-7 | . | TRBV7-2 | TGTGCCAGCACCCCCCAGGGTACCTACGAGCAGTACTTC | CASTPQGTYEQYF
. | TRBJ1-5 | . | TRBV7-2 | TGTGCCAGCACCCGGGACATTGGACAGCCCCAGCATTTT | CASTRDIGQPQHF
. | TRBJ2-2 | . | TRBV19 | TGTGCCAGCAAACCCCTTCGGGGAGAAGGTCCCGGGGAGCTGTTTTTT | CASKPLRGEGPGELFF
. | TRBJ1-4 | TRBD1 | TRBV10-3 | TGTGCCACCAAACGACAGGGGGCGCTGAGTAATGAAAAACTGTTTTTT | CATKRQGALSNEKLFF
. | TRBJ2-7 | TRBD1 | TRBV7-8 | TGTGCCAGCAGCTTACAGGACAGGAGGCTGGACGAGCAGTACTTC | CASSLQDRRLDEQYF
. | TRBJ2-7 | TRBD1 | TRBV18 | TGTGCCAGCTCCAACTGGGACAGCTCCTACGAGCAGTACTTC | CASSNWDSSYEQYF
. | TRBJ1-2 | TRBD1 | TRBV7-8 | TGTGCCAGCAGCTTATTTTCCGGTGGGTGGGGGACAGACGCTAACTATGGCTACACCTTC | CASSLFSGGWGTDANYGYTF
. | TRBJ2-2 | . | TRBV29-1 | TGCAGCGTTCCCAGGACGGCGAACACCGGGGAGCTGTTTTTT | CSVPRTANTGELFF
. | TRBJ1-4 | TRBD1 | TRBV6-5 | TGTGCCAGCGGAATACAGGGGGGAAAACTGTTTTTT | CASGIQGGKLFF
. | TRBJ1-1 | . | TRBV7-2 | TGTGCCAGCAGCGGGGTAATGAACACTGAAGCTTTCTTT | CASSGVMNTEAFF
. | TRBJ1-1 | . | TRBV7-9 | TGTGCCAGCAGCCCTACAATGAACACTGAAGCTTTCTTT | CASSPTMNTEAFF
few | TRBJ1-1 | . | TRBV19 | TGTGCCAGCCTGGGAGGCCGGTACACTGAAGCTTTCTTT | CASLGGRYTEAFF
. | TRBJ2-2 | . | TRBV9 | TGTGCCAGCAGCGTTCAACAGCCGAACACCGGGGAGCTGTTTTTT | CASSVQQPNTGELFF
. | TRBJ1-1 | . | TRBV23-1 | TGCGCCAGCAGTCACCCCAGGATGTGTAGCACTGAAGCTTTCTTT | CASSHPRMCSTEAFF
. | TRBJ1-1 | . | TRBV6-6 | TGTGCCAGCAGTTATGGGTGGGTGGACACTGAAGCTTTCTTT | CASSYGWVDTEAFF
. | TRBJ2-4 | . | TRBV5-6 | TGTGCCAGCAGCTTGTCTAACATTCAGTACTTC | CASSLSNIQYF
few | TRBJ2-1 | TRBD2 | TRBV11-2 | TGTGCCAGCAGGCCCCCCGGGACTACCCTGGATGAGCAGTTCTTC | CASRPPGTTLDEQFF
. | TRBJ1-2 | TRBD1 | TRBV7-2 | TGTGCCAGCAGCTTAGACCCCGGGACAGGGGTGGGTATTGGCTACACCTTC | CASSLDPGTGVGIGYTF
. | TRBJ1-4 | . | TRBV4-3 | TGCGCCAGCAGCCAAGTCGGGGACGGTAATGAAAAACTGTTTTTT | CASSQVGDGNEKLFF
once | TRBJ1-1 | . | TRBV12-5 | TGTGCTAGTGGTTTGGGGTCGGGACACATGAACACTGAAGCTTTCTTT | CASGLGSGHMNTEAFF
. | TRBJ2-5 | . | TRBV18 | TGTGCCAGCTCACCCGGTACAGGGCAAGAGACCCAGTACTTC | CASSPGTGQETQYF
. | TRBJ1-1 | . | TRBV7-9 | TGTGCCAGCAGCTCCGGAAGAATACTAGAAGCTTTCTTT | CASSSGRILEAFF
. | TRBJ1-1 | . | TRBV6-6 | TGTGCCAGCAGTTACACCGCCGGGGACCAAGCTTTCTTT | CASSYTAGDQAFF
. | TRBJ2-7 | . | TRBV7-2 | TGTGCCAGCAGCCCACGGGACTCTTTCTACGAGCAGTACTTC | CASSPRDSFYEQYF
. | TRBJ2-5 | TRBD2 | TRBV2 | TGTGCCAGCAGACCCAGCGGGAGTTATGAGACCCAGTACTTC | CASRPSGSYETQYF
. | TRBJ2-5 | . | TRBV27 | TGTGCCAGCAGTCGATTGTCTGTGTCCATCGATGACGAGACCCAGTACTTC | CASSRLSVSIDDETQYF
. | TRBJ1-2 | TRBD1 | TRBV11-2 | TGTGCCAGCAGCTTGCAGGGGGCGGGTGGCTACACCTTC | CASSLQGAGGYTF
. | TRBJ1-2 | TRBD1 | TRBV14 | TGTGCCAGCAGCCGAGGGACAGGGCATAACTATGGCTACACCTTC | CASSRGTGHNYGYTF